This is a list of T cell receptor beta chains from one sample in a study of blood T cell repertoires in COVID-19. The repertoire was sequenced with immunoSEQ multiplex PCR; TCRdb's copy has only in-frame clones and lacks some. The sample shows under 150,000 clones, over 60% of them seen only once. Sequencing was done on a sample of peripheral blood. The origin of the receptors is a woman at least 80 years old with active or convalescent COVID-19. CDR3s include the opening cysteine and the closing phenylalanine or tryptophan. The size of a clone is reported for some rows only, either as once, few or many, or as a class for expanded clones.

j_call	clone_size	v_call	cdr3_aa
TRBJ1-2	NA	TRBV7-9	CASSSNYGYTF
TRBJ2-2	NA	TRBV30	CAWSAVAGSGELFF
TRBJ1-6	NA	TRBV14	CASSQLTGSNSPLHF
TRBJ1-2	NA	TRBV28	CASRKAGGLIGGYTF
TRBJ1-1	NA	TRBV19	CASRQVVNTEAFF
TRBJ1-2	few	TRBV3-1/TRBV3-2	CASSPGQGQRGYTF
TRBJ2-6	NA	TRBV18	CASSPRQGSSGANVLTF
TRBJ1-6	NA	TRBV6-5	CASSYSMDRGLSPLHF
TRBJ2-7	few	TRBV6-5	CASRGLYEQYF
TRBJ2-5	NA	TRBV13	CASSLAGARETQYF
TRBJ2-1	NA	TRBV7-8	CASSRERAFYNEQFF
TRBJ2-1	once	TRBV5-1	CASSLRGSGYNEQFF
TRBJ1-1	NA	TRBV6-5	CASMIGAMGTEAFF
TRBJ1-5	NA	TRBV6-5	CASSQDSYSNQPQHF
TRBJ1-5	NA	TRBV7-9	CASSKGGGGTVNQPQHF
TRBJ2-1	NA	TRBV5-1	CASSPPVDSYNEQFF
TRBJ2-1	NA	TRBV7-8	CASSLAHRRDEQFF
TRBJ2-3	NA	TRBV30	CAWNVGGTDTQYF
TRBJ1-5	NA	TRBV5-1	CASSSTGMVNQPQHF
TRBJ2-7	NA	TRBV4-2	CASSQDFASGGAIYEQYF
TRBJ2-5	once	TRBV7-9	CASSLSGGFETQYF
TRBJ1-3	NA	TRBV19	CASSISGTVSGNTIYF
TRBJ1-1	NA	TRBV19	CASSLPGGTEAFF
TRBJ2-3	NA	TRBV7-6	CASSSRGLAGGSTDTQYF
TRBJ1-1	NA	TRBV4-2	CASSQVQDTEAFF
TRBJ2-3	few	TRBV18	CASSLRTSGAGDTQYF
TRBJ2-1	NA	TRBV7-3	CASSLFKGAYNEQFF
TRBJ2-1	NA	TRBV5-1	CASSLRTGGPNEQFF
TRBJ1-4	NA	TRBV5-1	CASSSQGRGGEKLFF
TRBJ1-1	NA	TRBV10-3	CAIKPTGDNTEAFF
TRBJ1-6	once	TRBV10-3	CAIKWGTGDNSPLHF
TRBJ2-5	NA	TRBV5-1	CASRGLAGNQETQYF
TRBJ2-5	NA	TRBV30	CAWSRTGNQETQYF
TRBJ2-2	NA	TRBV7-3	CASSPGGRPGELFF
TRBJ1-2	once	TRBV19	CASSERQGGNYGYTF
TRBJ1-5	NA	TRBV2	CASSPNQLVQPQHF
TRBJ1-2	NA	TRBV4-3	CASSQEDGAGDYGYTF
TRBJ1-6	few	TRBV16	CASSPGGTSPLHF
TRBJ2-1	once	TRBV19	CASSITGGGSYNEQFF
TRBJ2-1	NA	TRBV2	CASSDLFSSRNNEQFF
TRBJ2-3	NA	TRBV15	CATSRDQGGADTQYF
TRBJ1-2	NA	TRBV18	CASSLRKDSYGYTF
TRBJ2-5	NA	TRBV2	CASGSHGGETQYF
TRBJ2-1	NA	TRBV7-7	CASSLAPATGYNEQFF
TRBJ1-3	NA	TRBV2	CASSADRVRGNTIYF
TRBJ1-5	NA	TRBV29-1	CSVGGGSGQPQHF
TRBJ1-2	NA	TRBV19	CASSGHSYGYTF
TRBJ2-1	NA	TRBV7-3	CASSLNPASGGIDEQFF
TRBJ1-2	NA	TRBV27	CASSLNKGGVRGYTF
TRBJ1-1	few	TRBV5-1	CASSITGTANTEAFF
TRBJ1-5	NA	TRBV6-5	CASRENQPQHF
TRBJ2-2	NA	TRBV30	CAWSNLAGGTGELFF
TRBJ1-2	NA	TRBV5-6	CASSLPGYGYTF